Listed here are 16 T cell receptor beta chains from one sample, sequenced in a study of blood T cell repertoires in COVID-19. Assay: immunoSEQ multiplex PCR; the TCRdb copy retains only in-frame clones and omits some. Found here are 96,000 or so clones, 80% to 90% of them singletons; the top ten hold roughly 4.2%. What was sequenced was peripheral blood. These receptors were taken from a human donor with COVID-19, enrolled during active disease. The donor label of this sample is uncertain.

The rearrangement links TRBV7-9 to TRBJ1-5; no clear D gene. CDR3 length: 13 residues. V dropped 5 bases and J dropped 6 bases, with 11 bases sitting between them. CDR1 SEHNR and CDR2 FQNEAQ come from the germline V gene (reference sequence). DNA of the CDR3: TGTGCCAGCAGCACGGAGGAGGGTCAGCCCCAGCATTTT. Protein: CASSTEEGQPQHF.

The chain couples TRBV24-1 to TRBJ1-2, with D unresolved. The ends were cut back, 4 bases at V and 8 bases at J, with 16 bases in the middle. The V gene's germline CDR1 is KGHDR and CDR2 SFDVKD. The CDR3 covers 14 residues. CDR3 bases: TGTGCCACCAGTGAACCGACCCAGAGCGAGGGCTACACCTTC. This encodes CATSEPTQSEGYTF.

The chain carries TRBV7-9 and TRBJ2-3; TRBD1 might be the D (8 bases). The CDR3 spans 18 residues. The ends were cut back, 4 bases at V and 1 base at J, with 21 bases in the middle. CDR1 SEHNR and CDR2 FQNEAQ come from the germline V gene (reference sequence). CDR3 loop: CASSSRIDRGGGTDTQYF. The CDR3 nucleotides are TGTGCCAGCAGCTCCAGAATCGACAGGGGAGGGGGCACAGATACGCAGTATTTT.

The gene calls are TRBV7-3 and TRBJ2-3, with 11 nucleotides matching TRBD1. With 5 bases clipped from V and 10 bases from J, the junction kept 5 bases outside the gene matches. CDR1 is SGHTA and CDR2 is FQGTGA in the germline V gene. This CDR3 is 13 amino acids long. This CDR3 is CASSGGQGAPQYF. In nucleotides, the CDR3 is TGTGCCAGCAGCGGCGGACAGGGGGCGCCGCAGTATTTT.

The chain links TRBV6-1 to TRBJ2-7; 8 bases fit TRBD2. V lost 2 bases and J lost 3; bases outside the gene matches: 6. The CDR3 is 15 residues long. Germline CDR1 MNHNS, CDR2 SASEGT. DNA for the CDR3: TGTGCCAGCAGTGAAATGTCTAGCGGGCTCTACGAGCAGTACTTC. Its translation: CASSEMSSGLYEQYF.

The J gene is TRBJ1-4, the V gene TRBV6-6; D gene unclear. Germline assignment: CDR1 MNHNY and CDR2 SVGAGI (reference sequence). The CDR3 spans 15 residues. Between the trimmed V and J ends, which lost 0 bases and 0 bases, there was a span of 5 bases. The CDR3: CASSYSRATNEKLFF. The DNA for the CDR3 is TGTGCCAGCAGTTACTCTCGTGCAACTAATGAAAAACTGTTTTTT.

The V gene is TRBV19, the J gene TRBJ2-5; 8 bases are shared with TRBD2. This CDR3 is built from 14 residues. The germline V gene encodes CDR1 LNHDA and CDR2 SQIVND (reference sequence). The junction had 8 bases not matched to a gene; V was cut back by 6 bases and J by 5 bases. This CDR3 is CASSSGGVPETQYF. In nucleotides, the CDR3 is TGTGCCAGTAGCAGCGGGGGAGTCCCTGAGACCCAGTACTTC.

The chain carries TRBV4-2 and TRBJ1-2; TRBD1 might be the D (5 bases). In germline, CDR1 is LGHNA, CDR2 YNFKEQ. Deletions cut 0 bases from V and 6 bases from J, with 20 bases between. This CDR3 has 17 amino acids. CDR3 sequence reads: CASSQDLAGGTFHGYTF. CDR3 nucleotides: TGTGCCAGCAGCCAAGACCTAGCGGGGGGTACCTTCCATGGCTACACCTTC.

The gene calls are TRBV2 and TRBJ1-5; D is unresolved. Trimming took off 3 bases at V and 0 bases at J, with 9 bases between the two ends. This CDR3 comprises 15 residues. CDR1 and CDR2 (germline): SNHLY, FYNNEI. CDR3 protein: CASSEQETSNQPQHF. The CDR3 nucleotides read TGTGCCAGCAGTGAGCAGGAAACTAGCAATCAGCCCCAGCATTTT.

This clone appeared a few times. CDR3 nucleotide sequence: TGTGCCAGCAGTGTATTCGCGTTCTCTGGGGCCAACGTCCTGACTTTC. This translates into CASSVFAFSGANVLTF. V usage is TRBV2 and J usage is TRBJ2-6, with D hard to call. CDR1 SNHLY and CDR2 FYNNEI come from the germline V gene. Trimming took 4 bases from V and 0 from J, leaving 10 bases between them. This CDR3 has 16 amino acids.

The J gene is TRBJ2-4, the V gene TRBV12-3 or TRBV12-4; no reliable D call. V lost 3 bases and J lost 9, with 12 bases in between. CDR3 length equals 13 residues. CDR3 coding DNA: TGTGCCAGCAGTTTTGGGCAGGAACGCATTCAGTACTTC. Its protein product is CASSFGQERIQYF.

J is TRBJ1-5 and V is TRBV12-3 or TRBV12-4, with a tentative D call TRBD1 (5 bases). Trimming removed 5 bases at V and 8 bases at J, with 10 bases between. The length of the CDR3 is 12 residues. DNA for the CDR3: TGTGCCAGCAGTCGCGCGGGGGAGCCCCAGCATTTT. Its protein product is CASSRAGEPQHF.

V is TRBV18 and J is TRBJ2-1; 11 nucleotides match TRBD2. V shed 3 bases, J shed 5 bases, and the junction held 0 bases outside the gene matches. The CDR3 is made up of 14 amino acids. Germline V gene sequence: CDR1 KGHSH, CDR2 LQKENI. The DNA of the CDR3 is TGTGCCAGCTCACCGGGACTAGCGGACAATGAGCAGTTCTTC. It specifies CASSPGLADNEQFF.

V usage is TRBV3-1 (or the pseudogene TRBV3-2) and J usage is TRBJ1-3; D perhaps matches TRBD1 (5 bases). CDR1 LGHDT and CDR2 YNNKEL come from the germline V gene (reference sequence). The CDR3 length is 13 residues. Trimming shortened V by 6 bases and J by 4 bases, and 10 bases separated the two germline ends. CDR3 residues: CASRQARGNTIYF. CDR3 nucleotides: TGTGCCAGCAGACAGGCCAGAGGAAACACCATATATTTT.

CDR3 amino acids: CASSLGGGGAARFF. In DNA, the CDR3 is TGTGCCAGCAGCTTAGGGGGCGGGGGGGCGGCTCGGTTCTTC. The chain carries TRBV7-9 and TRBJ2-1; 9 nucleotides match TRBD2. The CDR3 spans 14 residues. V trimming: 1 base; J trimming: 15 bases; junction bases outside the gene matches: 10. The germline CDR1 and CDR2 sequences are SEHNR and FQNEAQ (reference sequence).

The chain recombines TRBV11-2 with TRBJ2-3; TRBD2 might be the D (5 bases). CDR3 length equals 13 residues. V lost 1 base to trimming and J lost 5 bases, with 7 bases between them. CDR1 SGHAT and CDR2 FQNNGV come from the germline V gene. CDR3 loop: CASSLVGRDTQYF. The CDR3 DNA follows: TGTGCCAGCAGCTTAGTGGGGAGAGATACGCAGTATTTT.